The clone carrying this T cell receptor (beta chain) was counted between two and nine times. This specimen belongs to a study of immune characterization of retroperitoneal liposarcoma. In TCRdb, the PCR reads were re-called with MiXCR into one record per CDR3 protein. This sample has 2,500 to 4,000 distinct CDR3 sequences, with approximately 40% found just once. Sequencing input: tumor tissue. The clonotype comes from a male donor with retroperitoneal liposarcoma.

CDR3 bases: TGTGCCATCAGGTCCCGGGGAATCGGGGAGACCCAGTACTTC. Encoded protein: CAIRSRGIGETQYF. The chain combines TRBV10-3 with TRBJ2-5, with D perhaps matching TRBD2 (5 bases). This CDR3 comprises 14 residues. Germline V gene lookup returns CDR1 ENHRY and CDR2 SYGVKD. Trimming cost V 6 bases and J 5 bases, with 16 bases left between them.